This T cell receptor (beta chain) stems from a study of cytomegalovirus exposure and HLA in healthy donors. At the level of the study: The 120 validation repertoires were produced on the same platform as the approximately 670 repertoires of the first cohort. This was reported in a later analysis. Findings and caveats of the study: In vitro checks showed that three CMV-associated chains really do target CMV antigens. As was reported, the classifier diagnosed cytomegalovirus status with high specificity and sensitivity. First-cohort TCR clusters tended to co-occur in the approximately 110 validation repertoires, a later analysis found.

Some clones are missing from TCRdb's copy, which holds only in-frame ones; the method was immunoSEQ multiplex PCR. The table records about 78,000 clones, 90% to 96% of them present only once. With regard to this clone: What it binds is not known.

This CDR3 has 13 amino acids. The germline CDR1 and CDR2 sequences are SGDLS and YYNGEE. The V and J ends lost 3 bases and 4 bases respectively, with 8 bases between them. The chain joins TRBV9 to TRBJ2-1, with D perhaps TRBD2 (6 bases). The sequence was collected from a man aged 18-30 years in good health and CMV-seropositive. Input material: PBMCs. DNA of the CDR3: TGTGCCAGCAGCGCGACTAGGTACAATGAGCAGTTCTTC. This gives the protein CASSATRYNEQFF.